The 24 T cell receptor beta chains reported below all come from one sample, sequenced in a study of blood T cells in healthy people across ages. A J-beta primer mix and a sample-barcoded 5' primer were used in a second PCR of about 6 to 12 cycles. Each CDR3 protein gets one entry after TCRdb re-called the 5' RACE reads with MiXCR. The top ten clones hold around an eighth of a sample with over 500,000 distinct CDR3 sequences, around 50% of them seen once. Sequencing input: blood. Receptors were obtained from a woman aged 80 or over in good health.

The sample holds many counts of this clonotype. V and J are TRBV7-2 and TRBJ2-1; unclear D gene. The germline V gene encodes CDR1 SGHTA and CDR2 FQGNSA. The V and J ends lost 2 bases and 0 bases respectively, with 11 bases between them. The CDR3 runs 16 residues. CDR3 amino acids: CASSLRRPSSYNEQFF. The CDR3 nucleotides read TGTGCCAGCAGCTTAAGGCGGCCGAGCTCCTACAATGAGCAGTTCTTC.

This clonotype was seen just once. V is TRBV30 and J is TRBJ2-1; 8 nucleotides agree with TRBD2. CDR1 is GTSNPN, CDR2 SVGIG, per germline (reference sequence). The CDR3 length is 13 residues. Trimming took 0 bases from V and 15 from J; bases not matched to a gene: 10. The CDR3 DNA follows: TGTGCCTGGAGTGTACGCGGGACTAGAGTGAGGTTCTTC. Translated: CAWSVRGTRVRFF.

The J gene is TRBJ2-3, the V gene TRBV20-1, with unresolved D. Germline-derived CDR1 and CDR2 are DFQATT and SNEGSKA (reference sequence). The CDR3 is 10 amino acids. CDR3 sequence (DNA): TGCGGGTCTAGCACAGATACGCAGTATTTT. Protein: CGSSTDTQYF.

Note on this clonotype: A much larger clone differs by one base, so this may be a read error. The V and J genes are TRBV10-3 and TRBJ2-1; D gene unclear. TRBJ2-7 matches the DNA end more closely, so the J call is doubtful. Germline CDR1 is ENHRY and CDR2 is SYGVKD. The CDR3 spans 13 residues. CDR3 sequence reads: CAIGESSYNEQYF. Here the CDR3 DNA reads TGTGCCATCGGAGAGAGCTCCTACAATGAGCAGTACTTC.

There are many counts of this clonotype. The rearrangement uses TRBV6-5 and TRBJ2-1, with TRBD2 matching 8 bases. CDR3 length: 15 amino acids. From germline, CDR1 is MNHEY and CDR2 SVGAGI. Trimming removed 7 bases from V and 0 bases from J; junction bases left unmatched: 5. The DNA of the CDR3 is TGTGCCAGCAAGACGAGCGGGAGCTCCTACAATGAGCAGTTCTTC. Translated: CASKTSGSSYNEQFF.

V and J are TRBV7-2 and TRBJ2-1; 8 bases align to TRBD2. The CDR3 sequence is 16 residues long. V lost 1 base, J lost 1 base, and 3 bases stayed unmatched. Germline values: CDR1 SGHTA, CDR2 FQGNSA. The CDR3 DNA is TGTGCCAGCAGCTTAGACCCTAGCGGGTCCTACAATGAGCAGTTCTTC. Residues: CASSLDPSGSYNEQFF.

DNA for the CDR3: TGTGCCACCAGTGACCTGAACACAGATACGCAGTATTTT. Protein: CATSDLNTDTQYF. The rearrangement uses TRBV24-1 and TRBJ2-3; D remains unclear. The V end lost 4 bases, the J end lost 2 bases, and 6 bases lay between the germline ends. The V gene's germline CDR1 is KGHDR and CDR2 SFDVKD. The CDR3 contains 13 residues.

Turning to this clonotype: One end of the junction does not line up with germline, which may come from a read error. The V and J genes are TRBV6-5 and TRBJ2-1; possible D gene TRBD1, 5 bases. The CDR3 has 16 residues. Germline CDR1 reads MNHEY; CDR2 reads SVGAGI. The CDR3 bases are TGTGCCGGCAGTTACGGTGCAGGGCTCCGCTACAATGAGCAGTTCTTC. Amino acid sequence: CAGSYGAGLRYNEQFF.

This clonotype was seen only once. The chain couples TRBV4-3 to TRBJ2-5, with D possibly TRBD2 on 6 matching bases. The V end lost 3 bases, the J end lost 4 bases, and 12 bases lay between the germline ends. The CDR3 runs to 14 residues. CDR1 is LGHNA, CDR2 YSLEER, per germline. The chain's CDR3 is CASSQARGGETQYF. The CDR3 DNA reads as TGCGCCAGCAGCCAGGCCCGGGGAGGAGAGACCCAGTACTTC.

The CDR3 here is CASSQGVLANTGELFF. Written as DNA, the CDR3 is TGTGCCAGCAGCCAAGGTGTACTCGCGAACACCGGGGAGCTGTTTTTT. The V call is TRBV14, the J call TRBJ2-2; the D is unclear. V gave up 1 base and J gave up 0 bases, with 9 bases separating them. The CDR3 length is 16 residues. Per germline, CDR1 SGHDN and CDR2 FVKESK.

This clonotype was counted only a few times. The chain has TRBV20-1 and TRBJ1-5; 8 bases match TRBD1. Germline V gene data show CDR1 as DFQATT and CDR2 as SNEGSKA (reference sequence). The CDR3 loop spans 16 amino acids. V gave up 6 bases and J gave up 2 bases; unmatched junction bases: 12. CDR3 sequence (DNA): TGCAGTGCCCGAGGACAGGGAAGTTTAGGCAATCAGCCCCAGCATTTT. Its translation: CSARGQGSLGNQPQHF.

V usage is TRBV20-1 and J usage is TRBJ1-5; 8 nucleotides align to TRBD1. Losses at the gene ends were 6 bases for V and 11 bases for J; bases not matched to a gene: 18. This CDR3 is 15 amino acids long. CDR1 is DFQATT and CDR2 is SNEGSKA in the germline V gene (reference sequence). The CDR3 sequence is CSAKTGTGGRGAQHF. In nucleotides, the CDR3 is TGCAGTGCCAAGACGGGGACAGGTGGTCGGGGGGCCCAGCATTTT.

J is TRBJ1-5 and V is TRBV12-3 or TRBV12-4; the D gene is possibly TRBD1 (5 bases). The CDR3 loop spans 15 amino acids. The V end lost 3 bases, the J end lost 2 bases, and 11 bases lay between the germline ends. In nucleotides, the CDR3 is TGTGCCAGCAGTTTGTGGGGGAGGGGCAATCAGCCCCAGCATTTT. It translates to CASSLWGRGNQPQHF.

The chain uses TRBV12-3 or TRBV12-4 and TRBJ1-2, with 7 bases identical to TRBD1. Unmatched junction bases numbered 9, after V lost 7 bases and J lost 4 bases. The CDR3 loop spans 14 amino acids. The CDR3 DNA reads TGTGCCAGCACTCTTGGGACAGTCTCCTATGGCTACACCTTC. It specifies CASTLGTVSYGYTF.

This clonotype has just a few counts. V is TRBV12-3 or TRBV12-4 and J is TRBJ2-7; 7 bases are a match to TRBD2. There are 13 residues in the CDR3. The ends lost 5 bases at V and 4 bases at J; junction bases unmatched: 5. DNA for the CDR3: TGTGCCAGCAGTCGCGGGAGAAGTTACGAGCAGTACTTC. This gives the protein CASSRGRSYEQYF.

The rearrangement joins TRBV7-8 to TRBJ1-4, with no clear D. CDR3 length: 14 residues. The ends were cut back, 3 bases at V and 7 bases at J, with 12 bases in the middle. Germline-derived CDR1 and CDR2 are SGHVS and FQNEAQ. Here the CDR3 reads CASSLSTGSEKLFF. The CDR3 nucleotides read TGTGCCAGCAGCTTGTCTACTGGGAGTGAAAAACTGTTTTTT.

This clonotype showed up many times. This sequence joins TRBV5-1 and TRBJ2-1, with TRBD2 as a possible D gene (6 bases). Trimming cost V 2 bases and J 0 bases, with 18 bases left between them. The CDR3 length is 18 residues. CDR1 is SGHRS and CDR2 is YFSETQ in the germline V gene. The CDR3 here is CASSFSAEGASSYNEQFF. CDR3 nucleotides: TGCGCCAGCAGCTTCTCCGCGGAGGGTGCAAGCTCCTACAATGAGCAGTTCTTC.

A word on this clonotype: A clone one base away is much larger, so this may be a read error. In DNA form, the CDR3 reads TGCGCCAGCAGCTTCGAGACAGGGGGGACCGACGAGCAGTACTTC. Amino acids: CASSFETGGTDEQYF. The rearrangement uses TRBV5-1 and TRBJ2-4; 9 bases are shared with TRBD1. The DNA end is a closer match to TRBJ2-7, so the J assignment may be wrong. This CDR3 has 15 residues. Germline V CDR1 and CDR2: SGHRS, YFSETQ.

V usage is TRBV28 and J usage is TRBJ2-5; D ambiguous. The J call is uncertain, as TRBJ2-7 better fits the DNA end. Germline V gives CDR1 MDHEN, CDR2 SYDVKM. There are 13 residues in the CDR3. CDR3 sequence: CASSVGTHYEQYF. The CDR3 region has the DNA TGTGCCAGCAGCGTGGGCACTCACTACGAGCAGTACTTC.

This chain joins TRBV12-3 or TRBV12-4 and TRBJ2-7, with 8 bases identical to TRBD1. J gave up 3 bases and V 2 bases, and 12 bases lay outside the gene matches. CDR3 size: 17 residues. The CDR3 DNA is TGTGCCAGCAGTTTATGGATCAGGGGGCGGCTTGGCTACGAGCAGTACTTC. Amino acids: CASSLWIRGRLGYEQYF.

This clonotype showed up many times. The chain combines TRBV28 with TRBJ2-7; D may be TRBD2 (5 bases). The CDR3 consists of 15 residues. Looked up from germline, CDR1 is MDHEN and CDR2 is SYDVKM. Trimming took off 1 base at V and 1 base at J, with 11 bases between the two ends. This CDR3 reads CASSLSGIGSYEQYF. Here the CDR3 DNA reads TGTGCCAGCAGTTTATCCGGGATCGGTTCCTACGAGCAGTACTTC.

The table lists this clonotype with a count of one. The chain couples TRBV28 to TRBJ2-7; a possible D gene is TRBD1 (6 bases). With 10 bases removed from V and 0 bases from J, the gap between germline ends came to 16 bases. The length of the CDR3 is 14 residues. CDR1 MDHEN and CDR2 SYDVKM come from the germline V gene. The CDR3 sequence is CATRTGTTSYEQYF. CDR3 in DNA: TGTGCCACCCGAACCGGGACAACCTCCTACGAGCAGTACTTC. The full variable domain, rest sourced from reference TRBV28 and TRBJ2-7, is DVKVTQSSRYLVKRTGEKVFLECVQDMDHENMFWYRQDPGLGLRLIYFSYDVKMKEKGDIPEGYSVSREKKERFSLILESASTNQTSMYLCATRTGTTSYEQYFGPGTRLTVT.

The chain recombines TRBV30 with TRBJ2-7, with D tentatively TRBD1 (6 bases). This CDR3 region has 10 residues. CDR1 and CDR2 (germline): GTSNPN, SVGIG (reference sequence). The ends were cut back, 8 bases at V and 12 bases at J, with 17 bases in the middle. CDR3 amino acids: CAGHRERSYF. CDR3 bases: TGTGCCGGCCACAGGGAGCGTTCGTACTTC.

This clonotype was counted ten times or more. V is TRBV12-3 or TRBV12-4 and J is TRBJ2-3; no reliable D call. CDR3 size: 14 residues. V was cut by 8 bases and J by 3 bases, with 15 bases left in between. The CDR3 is CASARGAGTDTQYF. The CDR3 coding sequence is TGTGCCAGCGCCAGAGGCGCTGGAACAGATACGCAGTATTTT.